The next 18 T cell receptor beta chains were all read from a single sample in a study of Ad26.COV2.S vaccination and SARS-CoV-2 variants (TCRdb year 2021). The library was produced with the immunoSEQ multiplex PCR assay. TCRdb took over this immuneACCESS table, retaining in-frame rearrangements with V and J assigned. Such tables are incomplete; in checked studies, under half of the missing clones stem from an unresolved V gene, and the remainder is unexplained. Within this sample are some 340,000 clones, with around 83% of them counted one time only. Of the sample, 1.5% to 2.5% falls within the top ten clones. According to the study, the label for this sample's treatment or condition signals: 15 to 20 received Ad26.COV2.S at low or high dose, single or two shots; about five received placebo; per-sample allocation not given. For vaccine and placebo recipients, repertoires were sequenced using samples collected on day 63 after the first injection.

The sample here was peripheral blood, taken in a trial of Ad26.COV2.S vaccine versus placebo. These receptors originate from a person aged 18-65 years who received the Ad26.COV2.S COVID-19 vaccine or a placebo.

The rearrangement joins TRBV19 to TRBJ1-6, with TRBD1 matching over 9 bases. The CDR3 length is 14 residues. The ends lost 3 bases at V and 9 bases at J; junction bases unmatched: 3. CDR1 and CDR2 from the germline V gene are LNHDA and SQIVND (reference sequence). CDR3 DNA sequence: TGTGCCAGTAGTATCGACAGGGGGGGTTCACCCCTCCACTTT. This encodes CASSIDRGGSPLHF.

The chain combines TRBV7-2 with TRBJ1-4; possibly TRBD1 for D (6 bases). The V gene's germline CDR1 is SGHTA and CDR2 FQGNSA. CDR3 length: 16 amino acids. V lost 1 base, J lost 6 bases, and 15 bases lay in between. CDR3: CASSLGIAGADEKLFF. In DNA form, the CDR3 reads TGTGCCAGCAGCTTAGGAATCGCAGGGGCCGATGAAAAACTGTTTTTT.

The rearrangement uses TRBV6-5 and TRBJ1-1, with 7 nucleotides matching TRBD1. Looked up from germline, CDR1 is MNHEY and CDR2 is SVGAGI. CDR3 length: 12 residues. V was pared by 5 bases and J by 11 bases, with 8 bases of the junction left unmatched. The CDR3 sequence is CASSPTGKRAFF. CDR3 DNA: TGTGCCAGCAGTCCGACAGGGAAGAGGGCTTTCTTT.

This clone has a handful of counts. The rearrangement links TRBV6-2 or TRBV6-3 to TRBJ2-7, with no clear D. The CDR3 contains 16 residues. CDR1 is MNHEY, CDR2 SVGEGT, per germline. Trimming stripped 2 bases from V and 0 bases from J, with 14 bases between. CDR3 region: CASSYRGRISSYEQYF. In DNA form, the CDR3 reads TGTGCCAGCAGTTACAGAGGAAGAATATCCTCCTACGAGCAGTACTTC.

The CDR3 reads CASSPSRGHEQFF. In DNA form, the CDR3 reads TGTGCCAGCTCACCGAGCCGAGGACATGAGCAGTTCTTC. The V call is TRBV18, the J call TRBJ2-1; no clear D. V was pared by 3 bases and J by 8 bases, with 11 bases between. The germline CDR1 and CDR2 sequences are KGHSH and LQKENI. This CDR3 has 13 amino acids.

J is TRBJ2-3 and V is TRBV6-5; D possibly corresponds to TRBD2 (5 bases). The V end was cut by 7 bases, the J end by 10 bases, with 15 bases between. CDR1 MNHEY and CDR2 SVGAGI come from the germline V gene. CDR3 length: 12 residues. The CDR3 spells CASIFSGYSQYF. Here the CDR3 DNA reads TGTGCCAGCATATTCTCGGGGTACTCGCAGTATTTT.

This chain joins TRBV6-2 or TRBV6-3 and TRBJ1-1, with TRBD1 matching over 7 bases. V trimming: 5 bases; J trimming: 7 bases; junction bases outside the gene matches: 4. The V gene's germline CDR1 is MNHEY and CDR2 SVGEGT. This CDR3 has 12 residues. The CDR3 sequence is CASSQTGLEAFF. CDR3 bases: TGTGCCAGCAGTCAGACAGGGCTTGAAGCTTTCTTT.

The rearrangement links TRBV2 to TRBJ1-3; D possibly corresponds to TRBD1 (6 bases). Germline V CDR1 and CDR2: SNHLY, FYNNEI. The CDR3 spans 16 residues. V lost 5 bases, J lost 1 base, and 15 bases lay in between. The CDR3 nucleotides are TGTGCCAGCAGTTTCGGACAGCCAGTATCTGGAAACACCATATATTTT. Amino acid sequence: CASSFGQPVSGNTIYF.

This clone was counted between two and nine times. The genes are TRBV3-1 (or the pseudogene TRBV3-2) and TRBJ1-2, with D tentatively TRBD1 (5 bases). V lost 1 base to trimming and J lost 6 bases, with 12 bases between them. This CDR3 region has 14 residues. Germline CDR1 is LGHDT and CDR2 is YNNKEL (reference sequence). Here the CDR3 reads CASSQVAGTDGYTF. The CDR3 DNA is TGTGCCAGCAGCCAAGTGGCCGGGACCGATGGCTACACCTTC.

The rearrangement joins TRBV3-1 (or the pseudogene TRBV3-2) to TRBJ1-2; the match to TRBD1 covers 8 bases. J gave up 7 bases and V 2 bases, and 3 bases lay outside the gene matches. The CDR3 covers 13 residues. Germline values: CDR1 LGHDT, CDR2 YNNKEL (reference sequence). Written as DNA, the CDR3 is TGTGCCAGCAGCCAACACAGGGGGGGTGGCTACACCTTC. Protein: CASSQHRGGGYTF.

This chain connects TRBV27 to TRBJ2-7; possibly TRBD2 for D (5 bases). Deletions cut 3 bases from V and 10 bases from J, with 16 bases between. Per germline, CDR1 MNHEY and CDR2 SMNVEV (reference sequence). This CDR3 contains 13 residues. CDR3 residues: CASSFSGRRLQYF. The CDR3 DNA follows: TGTGCCAGCAGTTTTTCGGGCAGGAGGCTACAGTACTTC.

CDR3 in amino acids: CASSLVLGKAYEQYF. CDR3 sequence (DNA): TGCGCCAGCAGCTTGGTTCTGGGGAAGGCGTACGAGCAGTACTTC. V usage is TRBV5-1 and J usage is TRBJ2-7; D call uncertain. V was pared by 0 bases and J by 4 bases, with 14 bases between. The V gene's germline CDR1 is SGHRS and CDR2 YFSETQ. This CDR3 is built from 15 residues. Full variable domain (remainder filled in from reference TRBV5-1 and TRBJ2-7): KAGVTQTPRYLIKTRGQQVTLSCSPISGHRSVSWYQQTPGQGLQFLFEYFSETQRNKGNFPGRFSGRQFSNSRSEMNVSTLELGDSALYLCASSLVLGKAYEQYFGPGTRLTVT.

This clone was detected a few times. The rearrangement uses TRBV5-4 and TRBJ2-3; 12 positions match TRBD1. CDR1 is SGHNT, CDR2 YYREEE, per germline (reference sequence). J lost 5 bases, V lost 4 bases, and 8 bases had no gene match. The CDR3 spans 16 residues. CDR3 protein: CASSMGQGAQGDTQYF. The CDR3 nucleotides are TGTGCCAGCAGCATGGGACAGGGGGCGCAGGGAGATACGCAGTATTTT.

This sequence joins TRBV4-2 and TRBJ1-5, with D tentatively TRBD1 (6 bases). Germline-derived CDR1 and CDR2 are LGHNA and YNFKEQ. V dropped 1 base and J dropped 3 bases, with 10 bases sitting between them. The CDR3 sequence is 15 residues long. The DNA for the CDR3 is TGTGCCAGCAGCCAAGCAACAGGGTTCAATCAGCCCCAGCATTTT. It specifies CASSQATGFNQPQHF.

The rearrangement uses TRBV5-1 and TRBJ1-2; the D is unclear. Trimming left V 4 bases short and J 5 bases short, with 15 bases between. The CDR3 loop spans 14 amino acids. Per the germline V gene, CDR1 is SGHRS and CDR2 is YFSETQ. The CDR3 loop is CASSAGTIRYGYTF. The DNA for the CDR3 is TGCGCCAGCAGCGCCGGTACAATACGATATGGCTACACCTTC. Full variable domain (outside the CDR3, taken from reference TRBV5-1 and TRBJ1-2): KAGVTQTPRYLIKTRGQQVTLSCSPISGHRSVSWYQQTPGQGLQFLFEYFSETQRNKGNFPGRFSGRQFSNSRSEMNVSTLELGDSALYLCASSAGTIRYGYTFGSGTRLTVV.

The V gene is TRBV6-5, the J gene TRBJ2-7; D might be TRBD2 (6 bases). From germline, CDR1 is MNHEY and CDR2 SVGAGI. This CDR3 is built from 14 residues. V lost 7 bases and J 3 bases, leaving 16 bases between the germline ends. This CDR3 is CASTPGLGLYEQYF. The CDR3 nucleotides are TGTGCCAGCACACCGGGACTGGGGCTCTACGAGCAGTACTTC.

The chain uses TRBV30 and TRBJ1-2, with D uncertain. There are 14 residues in the CDR3. CDR1 and CDR2 (germline): GTSNPN, SVGIG (reference sequence). Between the trimmed V and J ends, which lost 1 base and 3 bases, there was a span of 12 bases. As DNA, the CDR3 is TGTGCCTGGAGTGCCCCGGGGATCTACTATGGCTACACCTTC. Translating it yields CAWSAPGIYYGYTF.

The chain couples TRBV12-3 or TRBV12-4 to TRBJ1-1; tentative D call: TRBD1 (5 bases). The ends were cut back, 1 base at V and 10 bases at J, with 10 bases in the middle. This CDR3 has 12 residues. The CDR3 is CASSLGGDGAFF. CDR3 bases: TGTGCCAGCAGTTTAGGGGGGGACGGAGCTTTCTTT.